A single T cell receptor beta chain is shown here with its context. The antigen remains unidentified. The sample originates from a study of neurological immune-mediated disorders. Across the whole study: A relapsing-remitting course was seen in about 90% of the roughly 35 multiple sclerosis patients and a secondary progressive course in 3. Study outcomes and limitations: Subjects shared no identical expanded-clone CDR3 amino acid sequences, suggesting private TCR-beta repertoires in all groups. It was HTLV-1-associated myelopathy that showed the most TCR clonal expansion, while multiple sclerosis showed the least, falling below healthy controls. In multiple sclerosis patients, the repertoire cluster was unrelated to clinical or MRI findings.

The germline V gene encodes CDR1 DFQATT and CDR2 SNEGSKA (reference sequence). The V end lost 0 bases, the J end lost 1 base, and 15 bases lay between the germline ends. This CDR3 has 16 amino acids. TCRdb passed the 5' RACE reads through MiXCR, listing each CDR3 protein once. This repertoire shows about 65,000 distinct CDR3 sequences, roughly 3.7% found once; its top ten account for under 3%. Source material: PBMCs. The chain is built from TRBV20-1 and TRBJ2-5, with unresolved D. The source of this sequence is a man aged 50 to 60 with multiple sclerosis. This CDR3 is CSARDVRVLLQETQYF. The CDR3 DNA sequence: TGCAGTGCTAGAGATGTTCGGGTGTTACTCCAAGAGACCCAGTACTTC.